This TCR beta chain was identified in a study of T cells in women clearing cervical HPV infection. Looking at the study overall: Case blood drawn at lesion detection; control blood after infection cleared.

Dot-blot hybridization genotyped cervical HPV amplified with MY09/MY11 PCR. Points on this clone: The CDR3 end lies 3 residues beyond the end of the read and is filled in from the germline J gene.

The protocol was immunoSEQ multiplex PCR, while the TCRdb copy is restricted to in-frame clones and leaves out a portion. This sample's table has about 28,000 clones. CDR3 length: 16 residues. CDR1 and CDR2 from the germline V gene are LNHDA and SQIVND (reference sequence). Trimming at V came to 7 bases and at J to 2 bases, leaving 12 bases not matched to a gene. Sequencing was done on a sample of blood buffy coat. The sequence was collected from a woman between 18 and 70 years old with a cervical HPV16 infection that either progressed to CIN3+ or cleared (not recorded which). This sequence joins TRBV19 and TRBJ2-7; TRBD1 matches at 9 bases. CDR3 DNA (partial): TGTGCCAGTACCCCCTCGGGCGGGACAGGGCCCTACGAG. Translated, it gives CASTPSGGTGPYE. From start to end, the CDR3 is CASTPSGGTGPYEQYF.